Shown below are 10 T cell receptor beta chains from a single sample sequenced in a study of identical twins. TCRdb used MiXCR to reprocess the 5' RACE reads, holding one entry per CDR3 protein. This sample has hundreds of thousands of distinct CDR3 sequences, with less than 10% found just once. A further study also used this sample, focusing on yellow fever vaccine responses in identical twins.

Sequencing was performed on PBMCs. These receptors were obtained from a woman between 18 and 30 years old in good health.

The V and J genes are TRBV5-1 and TRBJ2-1; the match to TRBD2 covers 8 bases. The CDR3 runs to 15 residues. Germline trimming cut 0 bases from V and 7 bases from J; bases unmatched to any gene: 6. Germline CDR1 reads SGHRS; CDR2 reads YFSETQ. CDR3 sequence: CASSLDGRAVNEQFF. As DNA, the CDR3 is TGCGCCAGCAGCTTGGACGGGAGGGCTGTTAATGAGCAGTTCTTC.

The chain employs TRBV5-1 and TRBJ2-5, with a possible D match to TRBD1 (5 bases). CDR3 length: 15 residues. V was pared by 0 bases and J by 5 bases, with 14 bases between. CDR1 and CDR2 from the germline V gene are SGHRS and YFSETQ. CDR3 loop: CASSLEGFRMETQYF. Here the CDR3 DNA reads TGCGCCAGCAGCTTGGAGGGGTTCCGGATGGAGACCCAGTACTTC.

The CDR3, as DNA: TGTGCCAGCAGTACGACGGTTTACAATGAGCAGTTCTTC. Its protein product is CASSTTVYNEQFF. The rearrangement links TRBV6-2 or TRBV6-3 to TRBJ2-1; D remains ambiguous. CDR1 is MNHEY, CDR2 SVGEGT, per germline. The CDR3 extends over 13 amino acids. Trimming stripped 5 bases from V and 4 bases from J, with 9 bases between.

A few counts support this clonotype. The genes are TRBV5-5 and TRBJ2-7; 12 bases fit TRBD1. V shed 1 base and J 3 bases; nucleotides not matched to a gene: 5. This CDR3 spans 16 amino acids. The germline V gene encodes CDR1 SGHKS and CDR2 YYEKEE (reference sequence). The CDR3 is CASSLLGTGGGYEQYF. CDR3 in DNA: TGTGCCAGCAGCTTGTTGGGGACAGGGGGCGGCTACGAGCAGTACTTC.

This clonotype was picked up many times. The V gene is TRBV7-9, the J gene TRBJ2-3; D gene ambiguous. This CDR3 comprises 11 residues. V was cut by 2 bases and J by 4 bases, with 1 base left in between. CDR1 and CDR2 (germline): SEHNR, FQNEAQ (reference sequence). The CDR3 DNA is TGTGCCAGCAGCTTACCAGATACGCAGTATTTT. Its translation: CASSLPDTQYF.

The chain employs TRBV3-1 and TRBJ2-3; D call uncertain. The CDR3 spans 14 residues. The germline gives CDR1 LGHDT, CDR2 YNNKEL (reference sequence). With 0 bases removed from V and 7 bases from J, the gap between germline ends came to 11 bases. CDR3 region: CASSQENYGNTQYF. The CDR3 DNA reads as TGTGCCAGCAGCCAAGAAAACTATGGAAATACGCAGTATTTT.

This clonotype was seen many times. V is TRBV29-1 and J is TRBJ1-2, with 10 bases lining up with TRBD1. The CDR3 is 11 amino acids. CDR1 is SQVTM and CDR2 is ANQGSEA in the germline V gene. The CDR3 DNA is TGCGGCGACAGGGGGCGAGGTGGCTACACCTTC. Translation gives CGDRGRGGYTF.

The chain links TRBV2 to TRBJ2-7; the D gene could be TRBD1 or TRBD2 (7 bases each). Germline CDR1 is SNHLY and CDR2 is FYNNEI. This CDR3 has 17 amino acids. Trimming stripped 6 bases from V and 4 bases from J, with 25 bases between. CDR3 bases: TGTGCCAGCAGAGCGGGACAGTCGCTGGGAGTACGGTACGAGCAGTACTTC. Translating it yields CASRAGQSLGVRYEQYF.

This clonotype was counted ten times or more. The chain carries TRBV4-1 and TRBJ2-1; D ambiguous. Trimming removed 3 bases at V and 12 bases at J, with 12 bases between. The germline V gene has CDR1 MGHRA and CDR2 YSYEKL. The CDR3 contains 12 residues. CDR3 coding DNA: TGCGCCAGCAGCCATGGGTTGAAGGGGCAGTTCTTC. Protein product: CASSHGLKGQFF.

The sample holds many counts of this clonotype. The rearrangement uses TRBV12-3 or TRBV12-4 and TRBJ2-1; 10 nucleotides align to TRBD1. Trimming removed 5 bases from V and 3 bases from J; junction bases left unmatched: 4. The CDR3 contains 15 residues. This chain's CDR3 is CASSGGQGRYNEQFF. CDR3 in DNA: TGTGCCAGCAGTGGGGGACAGGGGCGCTACAATGAGCAGTTCTTC.